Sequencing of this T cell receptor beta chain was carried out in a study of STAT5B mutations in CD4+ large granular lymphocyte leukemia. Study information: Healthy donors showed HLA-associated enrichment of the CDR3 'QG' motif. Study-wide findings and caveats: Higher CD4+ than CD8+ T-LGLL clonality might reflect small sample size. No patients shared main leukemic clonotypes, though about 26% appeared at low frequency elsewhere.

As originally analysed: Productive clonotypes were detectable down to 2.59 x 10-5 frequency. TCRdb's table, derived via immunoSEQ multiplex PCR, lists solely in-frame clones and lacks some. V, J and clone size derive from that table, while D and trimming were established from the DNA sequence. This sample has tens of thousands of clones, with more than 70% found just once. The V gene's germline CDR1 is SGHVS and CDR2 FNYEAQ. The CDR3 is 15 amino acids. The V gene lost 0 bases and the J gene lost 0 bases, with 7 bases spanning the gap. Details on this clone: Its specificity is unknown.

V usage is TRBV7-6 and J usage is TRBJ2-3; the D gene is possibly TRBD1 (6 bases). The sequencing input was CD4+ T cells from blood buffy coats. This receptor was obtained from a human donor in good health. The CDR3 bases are TGTGCCAGCAGCTTAGCGGGACACAGCACAGATACGCAGTATTTT. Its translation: CASSLAGHSTDTQYF.